This T cell receptor beta chain is drawn from a study of blood T cells in healthy people across ages. Regarding the study as a whole: The study could not conclusively compare naive and antigen-experienced cells, given its unsorted PBMCs.

For the second PCR, which ran for about 6 to 12 cycles, a sample-barcoded 5' primer and a J-beta primer mix were used. Every individual sample yielded 2.5 million or more paired-end reads (each containing CDR3). Each CDR3 protein is one row after TCRdb ran MiXCR on the 5' RACE reads. The table lists approximately 1.5 million distinct CDR3 sequences, about 32% of them singletons. The length of the CDR3 is 15 residues. V was pared by 1 base and J by 3 bases, with 4 bases of the junction left unmatched. CDR1 is SGHVS, CDR2 FQNEAQ, per germline. Comments on this clonotype: Its target is not known.

J is TRBJ1-1 and V is TRBV7-8; 8 nucleotides align to TRBD1. This receptor was obtained from a woman in her twenties or thirties in good health. The specimen was blood. This CDR3 is CASSLETGGYTEAFF. CDR3 nucleotides: TGTGCCAGCAGCTTAGAAACAGGGGGATACACTGAAGCTTTCTTT. Variable domain in full (rest from reference TRBV7-8 and TRBJ1-1): GAGVSQSPRYKVAKRGQDVALRCDPISGHVSLFWYQQALGQGPEFLTYFQNEAQLDKSGLPSDRFFAERPEGSVSTLKIQRTQQEDSAVYLCASSLETGGYTEAFFGQGTRLTVV.